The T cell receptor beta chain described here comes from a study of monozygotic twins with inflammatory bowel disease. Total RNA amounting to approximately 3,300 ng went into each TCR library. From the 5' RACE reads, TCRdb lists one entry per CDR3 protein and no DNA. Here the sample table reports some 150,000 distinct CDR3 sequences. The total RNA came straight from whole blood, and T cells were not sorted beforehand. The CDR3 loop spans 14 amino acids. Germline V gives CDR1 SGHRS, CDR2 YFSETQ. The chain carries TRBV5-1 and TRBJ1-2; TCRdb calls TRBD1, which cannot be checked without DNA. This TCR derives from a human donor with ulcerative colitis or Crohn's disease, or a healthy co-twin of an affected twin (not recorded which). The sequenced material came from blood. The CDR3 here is CASRGQTSNYGYTF.